Shown below are 20 T cell receptor beta chains from a single sample sequenced in a study of blood T cell repertoires in COVID-19. Assay used: immunoSEQ multiplex PCR; TCRdb lists only in-frame clones, some missing. The sample includes 200,000 to 300,000 clones, around four fifths of them seen just once. Sequencing was done on a sample of peripheral blood. These receptors all stem from a man in his fifties or sixties with acute or convalescent COVID-19.

The gene calls are TRBV19 and TRBJ2-1; 8 nucleotides line up with TRBD1. Germline assignment: CDR1 LNHDA and CDR2 SQIVND (reference sequence). Trimming at V came to 5 bases and at J to 7 bases, leaving 13 bases not matched to a gene. This CDR3 is 16 amino acids long. This chain's CDR3 is CASSPFRSGGSNEQFF. The CDR3 bases are TGTGCCAGTAGTCCCTTTCGGTCAGGGGGCTCTAATGAGCAGTTCTTC.

This clone was found a few times. CDR3 in DNA: TGTGCCAGCAGCTTCTCGGGACTAGCGGGGGAGCAGTACTTC. This translates into CASSFSGLAGEQYF. The chain combines TRBV7-3 with TRBJ2-7; 13 nucleotides match TRBD2. The CDR3 loop spans 14 amino acids. CDR1 is SGHTA and CDR2 is FQGTGA in the germline V gene. J gave up 7 bases and V 3 bases, and 3 bases lay outside the gene matches.

J is TRBJ1-1 and V is TRBV7-9; possibly TRBD1 for D (5 bases). V was trimmed by 4 bases and J by 2 bases, leaving 14 bases between them. Germline V gene sequence: CDR1 SEHNR, CDR2 FQNEAQ (reference sequence). The CDR3 is 15 amino acids. DNA of the CDR3: TGTGCCAGCAGCTCCCGGGCAGGGCCTAACACTGAAGCTTTCTTT. Protein product: CASSSRAGPNTEAFF.

The V and J genes are TRBV7-8 and TRBJ2-2, with 7 bases matching TRBD2. This CDR3 region has 16 residues. The germline gives CDR1 SGHVS, CDR2 FQNEAQ. Trimming at V came to 3 bases and at J to 0 bases, leaving 4 bases not matched to a gene. CDR3 loop: CASSFRTSANTGELFF. The DNA for the CDR3 is TGTGCCAGCAGCTTCCGGACTAGTGCGAACACCGGGGAGCTGTTTTTT.

CDR3 residues: CASSSSGRVAFF. The CDR3 bases are TGTGCCAGTAGCTCCTCGGGCAGGGTGGCTTTCTTT. V gene TRBV19 combines with J gene TRBJ1-1; D is possibly TRBD1 (5 bases). CDR1 is LNHDA, CDR2 SQIVND, per germline (reference sequence). This CDR3 is 12 amino acids long. The germline V and J ends were trimmed by 6 bases and 11 bases, with 16 bases remaining between them. The full variable domain, in which reference TRBV19 and TRBJ1-1 provide the parts outside the CDR3, is DGGITQSPKYLFRKEGQNVTLSCEQNLNHDAMYWYRQDPGQGLRLIYYSQIVNDFQKGDIAEGYSVSREKKESFPLTVTSAQKNPTAFYLCASSSSGRVAFFGQGTRLTVV.

The chain joins TRBV14 to TRBJ1-2; a weak D match, TRBD1 (5 bases). The CDR3 spans 11 residues. From germline, CDR1 is SGHDN and CDR2 FVKESK. V lost 11 bases and J 8 bases, leaving 15 bases between the germline ends. CDR3 DNA sequence: TGTGCCTCGGAGGGCTGGGGGGGCTACACCTTC. Translated: CASEGWGGYTF.

This clone was seen a single time. The J gene is TRBJ2-2, the V gene TRBV5-1, with 8 bases fitting TRBD1. V was clipped by 0 bases and J by 2 bases; unmatched bases: 6. Per the germline V gene, CDR1 is SGHRS and CDR2 is YFSETQ. CDR3 length: 17 amino acids. CDR3 amino acids: CASSLDGTGRNTGELFF. CDR3 DNA: TGCGCCAGCAGCTTGGACGGGACAGGACGTAACACCGGGGAGCTGTTTTTT. Supplemented by reference TRBV5-1 and TRBJ2-2, the full variable domain reads KAGVTQTPRYLIKTRGQQVTLSCSPISGHRSVSWYQQTPGQGLQFLFEYFSETQRNKGNFPGRFSGRQFSNSRSEMNVSTLELGDSALYLCASSLDGTGRNTGELFFGEGSRLTVL.

The chain employs TRBV5-4 and TRBJ2-2; D gene uncertain. CDR1 and CDR2 (germline): SGHNT, YYREEE (reference sequence). V lost 0 bases and J 6 bases, leaving 9 bases between the germline ends. The CDR3 length is 14 residues. The CDR3: CASSLDQAAGELFF. CDR3 bases: TGTGCCAGCAGCTTGGACCAGGCTGCCGGGGAGCTGTTTTTT.

The chain employs TRBV13 and TRBJ1-1; no firm D call. V was shortened by 4 bases and J by 6 bases, with 12 bases between the two germline ends. The CDR3 extends over 13 amino acids. In germline, CDR1 is PRHDT, CDR2 FYEKMQ (reference sequence). Here the CDR3 DNA reads TGTGCCAGCAGCTCAAGCGGGCTTCCTGAAGCTTTCTTT. The encoded protein is CASSSSGLPEAFF. The whole variable domain, filled in from reference TRBV13 and TRBJ1-1, reads AAGVIQSPRHLIKEKRETATLKCYPIPRHDTVYWYQQGPGQDPQFLISFYEKMQSDKGSIPDRFSAQQFSDYHSELNMSSLELGDSALYFCASSSSGLPEAFFGQGTRLTVV.

The chain couples TRBV27 to TRBJ1-6, with D tentatively TRBD1 (5 bases). The CDR3 is made up of 13 amino acids. Germline lookup yields CDR1 MNHEY and CDR2 SMNVEV (reference sequence). V was clipped by 3 bases and J by 9 bases, with 9 bases between them. CDR3 loop: CASSLHGGSPLHF. CDR3 DNA: TGTGCCAGCAGTTTGCACGGGGGTTCACCCCTCCACTTT.

The rearrangement joins TRBV19 to TRBJ1-5; D might be TRBD1 (5 bases). The V end lost 5 bases, the J end lost 5 bases, and 10 bases lay between the germline ends. Germline V CDR1 and CDR2: LNHDA, SQIVND (reference sequence). The CDR3 runs to 13 residues. This chain's CDR3 is CASSFGGDQPQHF. The CDR3 DNA reads as TGTGCCAGTAGTTTCGGAGGGGATCAGCCCCAGCATTTT.

This clone was counted once. The chain joins TRBV4-1 to TRBJ2-3, with 8 nucleotides matching TRBD2. The junction had 15 bases not matched to a gene; V was cut back by 3 bases and J by 4 bases. Germline V gives CDR1 MGHRA, CDR2 YSYEKL. This CDR3 is built from 18 residues. CDR3 sequence reads: CASSHRTMTGGPADTQYF. The CDR3 coding sequence is TGCGCCAGCAGCCACAGGACCATGACGGGGGGGCCTGCAGATACGCAGTATTTT.

CDR3 protein: CASSSGVGQGYFSQETQYF. As DNA, the CDR3 is TGCGCCAGCAGCTCTGGGGTGGGACAGGGTTATTTCTCCCAAGAGACCCAGTACTTC. This sequence joins TRBV5-1 and TRBJ2-5, with 9 bases identical to TRBD1. CDR3 length equals 19 residues. The trim removed 3 bases at V and 1 base at J, leaving 16 bases unmatched. CDR1 SGHRS and CDR2 YFSETQ come from the germline V gene.

The chain recombines TRBV25-1 with TRBJ2-3; 7 nucleotides line up with TRBD1. The CDR3 has 15 residues. Looked up from germline, CDR1 is MGHDK and CDR2 is SYGVNS. The trim removed 6 bases at V and 0 bases at J, leaving 6 bases unmatched. This CDR3 is CASSWTGSSTDTQYF. For the CDR3, the DNA is TGTGCCAGCAGCTGGACAGGCTCTAGCACAGATACGCAGTATTTT.

V gene TRBV9 combines with J gene TRBJ1-3; 10 bases are a match to TRBD1. Germline V gene sequence: CDR1 SGDLS, CDR2 YYNGEE. The length of the CDR3 is 16 residues. Trimming took 1 base from V and 8 from J; bases not matched to a gene: 9. For the CDR3, the DNA is TGTGCCAGCAGCGTAATGGGGACAGGGGAGGAGGACACCATATATTTT. Protein product: CASSVMGTGEEDTIYF.

The chain uses TRBV28 and TRBJ1-1; unclear D gene. CDR1 and CDR2 (germline): MDHEN, SYDVKM. The CDR3 runs 15 residues. V lost 7 bases, J lost 0 bases, and 15 bases lay in between. The chain's CDR3 is CASTKLEGVNTEAFF. The CDR3 nucleotides read TGTGCCAGCACTAAATTGGAGGGAGTGAACACTGAAGCTTTCTTT.

The chain combines TRBV6-6 with TRBJ2-3, with 8 positions matching TRBD2. With 11 bases clipped from V and 5 bases from J, the junction kept 3 bases outside the gene matches. Germline CDR1 reads MNHNY; CDR2 reads SVGAGI (reference sequence). There are 11 residues in the CDR3. CDR3 coding DNA: TGTGCCTTCCGGGAGGGAGATACGCAGTATTTT. Translation gives CAFREGDTQYF.

The V call is TRBV15, the J call TRBJ2-1, with 14 bases matching TRBD2. This CDR3 spans 16 amino acids. Trimming removed 5 bases from V and 7 bases from J; junction bases left unmatched: 7. Germline lookup yields CDR1 LNHNV and CDR2 YYDKDF (reference sequence). CDR3 sequence: CATSSEGLAGVNEQFF. The CDR3 DNA follows: TGTGCCACCAGCTCAGAGGGACTAGCGGGAGTAAATGAGCAGTTCTTC.

The chain couples TRBV9 to TRBJ1-4; 9 bases align to TRBD1. The trim removed 4 bases at V and 7 bases at J, leaving 8 bases unmatched. CDR3 size: 15 residues. Germline-derived CDR1 and CDR2 are SGDLS and YYNGEE. CDR3 sequence (DNA): TGTGCCAGCAGCCACGACGGGACAGGGCGTGAAAAACTGTTTTTT. Encoded protein: CASSHDGTGREKLFF.

V and J are TRBV6-1 and TRBJ1-1, with a weak D call TRBD1 (5 bases). V lost 1 base and J 4 bases, leaving 10 bases between the germline ends. There are 14 residues in the CDR3. CDR1 is MNHNS, CDR2 SASEGT, per germline. The CDR3 nucleotides read TGTGCCAGCAGTGAAGTGGGAACAGGCACTGAAGCTTTCTTT. This translates into CASSEVGTGTEAFF.